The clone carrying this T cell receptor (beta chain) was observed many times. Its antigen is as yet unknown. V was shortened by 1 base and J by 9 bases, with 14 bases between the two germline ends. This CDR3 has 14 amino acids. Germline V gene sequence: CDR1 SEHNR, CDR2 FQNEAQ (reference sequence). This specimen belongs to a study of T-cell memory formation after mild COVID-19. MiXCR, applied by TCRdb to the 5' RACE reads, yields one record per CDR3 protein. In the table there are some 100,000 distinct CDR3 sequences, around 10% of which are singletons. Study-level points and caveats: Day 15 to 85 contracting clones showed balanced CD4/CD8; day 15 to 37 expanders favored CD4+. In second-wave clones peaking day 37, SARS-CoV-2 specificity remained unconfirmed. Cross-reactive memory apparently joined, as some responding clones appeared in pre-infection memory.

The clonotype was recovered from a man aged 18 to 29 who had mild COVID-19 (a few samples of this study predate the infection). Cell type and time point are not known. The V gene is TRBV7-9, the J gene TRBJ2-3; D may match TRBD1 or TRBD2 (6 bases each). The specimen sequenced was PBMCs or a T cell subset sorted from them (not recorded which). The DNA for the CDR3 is TGTGCCAGCAGCTTAGTGGGGGGCGATACCACGCAGTATTTT. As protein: CASSLVGGDTTQYF.